This T cell receptor beta chain was captured by sequencing in a study of T cells after yellow fever vaccination (dated by TCRdb to between 2017 and 2020). Turning to the overall study: The SMART-Seq v4 Ultra Low Input RNA kit was used to prepare libraries from fractions with low cell numbers. To follow T-cell clones before and after primary and booster YFV17D yellow fever vaccination, bulk TCR alpha and beta repertoires were sequenced over time. Two healthy male donors, one aged 18 to 30 and one aged 30 to 40 years, made up the cohort. Blood was collected at multiple timepoints before and after primary and secondary immunization, and bulk PBMC replicates and cell subsets were isolated.

Turning to this clonotype: Its binding antigen is unknown. No quality values exist for individual bases; no much larger clone is one base distant.

Sequencing instrument: Illumina NovaSeq 6000. TCR cDNA was made using 5'RACE template switching, a step that added a universal primer site and unique molecular identifiers. Priming of cDNA synthesis was performed from both the TCR alpha and TCR beta constant segments. Library amplification involved two PCR steps, and the second step added sample barcodes and sequencing adapters. Sequencing of the libraries was done on either Illumina HiSeq 2500 (2x100 bp) or NovaSeq (2x150 bp). Turning to the authors' computational methods: Reads were demultiplexed and collapsed into UMI consensus sequences with MIGEC, and V(D)J alignment was performed with MiXCR. Vaccine-responding clonotypes were defined with edgeR using replicate PBMC samples, requiring FDR below 0.01 and a log2 fold change above 5 up to day 15. CD4 or CD8 identity was assigned to each bulk clonotype according to whether the clonotype was present at higher abundance in the sequenced CD4 repertoire or the sequenced CD8 repertoire. The public reads were quality trimmed at Q25 with fastp and then assembled into clones with MiXCR by TCRdb, keeping productive beta chains. Under each unique CDR3 protein, matching rows form one entry showing the most common genes and DNA. Here the V and J calls rest on TCRdb's processing, not on the authors' analysis. This sample comprises under 500,000 distinct CDR3 sequences, around 20% of them detected only once. The top ten clones comprise roughly 19% of the sample.

From the cysteine through the phenylalanine, the CDR3 covers 14 amino acids. Just the 42-base CDR3 DNA is kept, in frame starting at base 1. V loses 3 bases of germline sequence and J loses 7 bases, and the interval between the two ends is 14 bases. CDR1 and CDR2, looked up from the germline V gene (reference sequence), are SEHNR and FQNEAQ. Explained via the paper, the treatment or condition label denotes: live attenuated yellow fever vaccine strain. At every blood-draw timepoint, two biological replicates of bulk PBMCs were collected. PBMCs were isolated from peripheral blood using a standard Ficoll-Paque protocol. TriZol was used to extract RNA from bulk PBMCs, CD4 and CD8 fractions, and dextramer-positive and dextramer-negative fractions. Here is what the overall study found, with its caveats: The secondary T-cell response was weaker than the primary response but faster, peaking on day 5 instead of day 15. Computational filtering was required because FACS-sorted repertoires could contain abundant contaminating clonotypes from the bulk population. A small fraction of clonotypes showed up in both the CD4 and CD8 compartments, probably as a result of convergent recombination. Only two donors were included in the study, so the extent to which the findings can be generalized is limited. Most clones expanded after primary vaccination were re-detected after the booster (around 96% of CD4 and around nine tenths of CD8), suggesting broad memory maintenance.

Sequencing was performed on PBMCs, taken before the yellow fever booster vaccination. This clonotype was sampled from a man aged 18 to 29 who received the YFV17D yellow fever vaccine. This receptor chain uses TRBV7-9 and TRBJ2-3; the D gene is unclear. The DNA sequence is given as TGTGCCAGCAGCTTCGAGACGGAGTCTAATACGCAGTATTTT. Translation gives CASSFETESNTQYF.